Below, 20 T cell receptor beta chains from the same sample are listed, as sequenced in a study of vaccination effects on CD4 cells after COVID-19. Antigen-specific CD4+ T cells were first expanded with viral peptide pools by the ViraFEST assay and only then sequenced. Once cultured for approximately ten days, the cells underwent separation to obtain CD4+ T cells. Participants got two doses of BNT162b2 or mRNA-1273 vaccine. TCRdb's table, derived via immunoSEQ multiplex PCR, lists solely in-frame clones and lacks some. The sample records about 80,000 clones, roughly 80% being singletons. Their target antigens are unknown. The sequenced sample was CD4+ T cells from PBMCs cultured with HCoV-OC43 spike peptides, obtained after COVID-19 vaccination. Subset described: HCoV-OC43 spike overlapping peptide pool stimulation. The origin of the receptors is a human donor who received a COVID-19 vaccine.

CDR3 amino acids: CASSLSHLLGTEGYEQYV. Written as DNA, the CDR3 is TGTGCCAGCAGTTTATCCCACCTACTCGGGACAGAGGGCTACGAGCAGTACGTC. This chain joins TRBV27 and TRBJ2-7; TRBD1 matches at 7 bases. The CDR3 runs to 18 residues. CDR1 and CDR2 from the germline V gene are MNHEY and SMNVEV (reference sequence). V was clipped by 0 bases and J by 3 bases; unmatched bases: 14.

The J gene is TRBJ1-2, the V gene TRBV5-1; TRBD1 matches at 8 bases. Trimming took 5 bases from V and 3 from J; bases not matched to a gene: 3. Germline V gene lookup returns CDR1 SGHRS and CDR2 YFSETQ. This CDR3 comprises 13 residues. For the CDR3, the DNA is TGCGCCAGCAGGTGGACAGGGCACTATGGCTACACCTTC. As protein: CASRWTGHYGYTF.

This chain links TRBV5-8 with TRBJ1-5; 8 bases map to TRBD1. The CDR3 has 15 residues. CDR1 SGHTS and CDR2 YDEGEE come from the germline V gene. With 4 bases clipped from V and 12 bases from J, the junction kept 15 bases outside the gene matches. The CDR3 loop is CASSPSHRTGKLQHF. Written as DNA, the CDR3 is TGTGCCAGCAGCCCCAGCCATAGGACAGGGAAGCTCCAGCATTTT. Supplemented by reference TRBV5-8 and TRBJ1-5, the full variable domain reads EAGVTQSPTHLIKTRGQQATLRCSPISGHTSVYWYQQALGLGLQFLLWYDEGEERNRGNFPPRFSGRQFPNYSSELNVNALELEDSALYLCASSPSHRTGKLQHFGDGTRLSIL.

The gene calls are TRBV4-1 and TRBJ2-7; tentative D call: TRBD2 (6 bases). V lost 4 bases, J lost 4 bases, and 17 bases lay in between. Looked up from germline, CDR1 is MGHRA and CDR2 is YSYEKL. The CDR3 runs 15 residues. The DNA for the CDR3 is TGCGCCAGCAGCCGGGGGGTCGCGGCAGGGTACGAGCAGTACGTC. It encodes CASSRGVAAGYEQYV.

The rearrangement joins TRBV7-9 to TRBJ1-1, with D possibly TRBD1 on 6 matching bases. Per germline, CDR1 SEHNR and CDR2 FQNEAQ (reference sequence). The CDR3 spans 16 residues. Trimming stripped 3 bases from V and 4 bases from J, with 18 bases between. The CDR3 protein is CASSFKGGGGSTEAFF. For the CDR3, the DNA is TGTGCCAGCAGCTTTAAGGGCGGTGGGGGCTCCACTGAAGCTTTCTTT.

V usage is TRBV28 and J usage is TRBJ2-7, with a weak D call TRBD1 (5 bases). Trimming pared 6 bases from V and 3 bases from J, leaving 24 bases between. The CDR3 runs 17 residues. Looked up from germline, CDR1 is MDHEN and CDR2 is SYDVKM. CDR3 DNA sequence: TGTGCCAGCAGGCCAAGGGGCCAAGACAGAAGATACTACGAGCAGTACGTC. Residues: CASRPRGQDRRYYEQYV.

As DNA, the CDR3 is TGTGCCAGCAGTGAAGGGGGGACAGATACGCAGTATTTT. Translation gives CASSEGGTDTQYF. This chain links TRBV6-4 with TRBJ2-3; D is tentatively TRBD1 or TRBD2 (6 bases each). The V gene's germline CDR1 is MRHNA and CDR2 SNTAGT. V was trimmed by 3 bases and J by 3 bases, leaving 7 bases between them. The CDR3 is made up of 13 amino acids.

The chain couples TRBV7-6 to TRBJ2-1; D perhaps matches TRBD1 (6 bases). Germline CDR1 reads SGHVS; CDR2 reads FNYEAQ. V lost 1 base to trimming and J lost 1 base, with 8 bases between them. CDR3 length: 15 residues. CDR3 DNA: TGTGCCAGCAGCTTAGGTCAGGGGTCCTACAATGAGCAGTTCTTC. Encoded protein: CASSLGQGSYNEQFF.

DNA of the CDR3: TGTGCCAGCAGTCCCCGACAGGGCCTATCACTTGGCTACACCTTC. The encoded protein is CASSPRQGLSLGYTF. The rearrangement links TRBV27 to TRBJ1-2, with 7 bases matching TRBD1. The V gene's germline CDR1 is MNHEY and CDR2 SMNVEV (reference sequence). J was trimmed by 7 bases and V by 5 bases; bases with no gene match: 13. The CDR3 has 15 amino acids.

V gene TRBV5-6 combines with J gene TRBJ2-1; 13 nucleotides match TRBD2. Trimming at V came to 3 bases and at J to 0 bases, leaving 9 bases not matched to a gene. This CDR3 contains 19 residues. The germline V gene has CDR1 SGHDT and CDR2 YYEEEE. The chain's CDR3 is CASSSRGTSGASSYNEQFF. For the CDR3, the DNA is TGTGCCAGCAGCTCCCGCGGGACTAGCGGGGCGAGCTCCTACAATGAGCAGTTCTTC. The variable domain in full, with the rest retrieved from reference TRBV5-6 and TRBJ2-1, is DAGVTQSPTHLIKTRGQQVTLRCSPKSGHDTVSWYQQALGQGPQFIFQYYEEEERQRGNFPDRFSGHQFPNYSSELNVNALLLGDSALYLCASSSRGTSGASSYNEQFFGPGTRLTVL.

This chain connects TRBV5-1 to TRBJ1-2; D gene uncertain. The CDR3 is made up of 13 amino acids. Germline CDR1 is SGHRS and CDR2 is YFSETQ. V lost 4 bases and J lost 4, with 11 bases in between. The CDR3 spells CASSVSASYGYTF. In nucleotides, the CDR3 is TGCGCCAGCAGCGTGTCGGCTAGCTATGGCTACACCTTC.

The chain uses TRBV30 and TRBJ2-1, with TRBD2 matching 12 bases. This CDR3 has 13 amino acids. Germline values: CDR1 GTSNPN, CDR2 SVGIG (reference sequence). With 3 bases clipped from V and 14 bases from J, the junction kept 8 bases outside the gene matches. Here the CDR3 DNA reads TGTGCCTGGAGCTCAGGACTAGCGGGGTGGGAGTTCTTC. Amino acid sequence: CAWSSGLAGWEFF.

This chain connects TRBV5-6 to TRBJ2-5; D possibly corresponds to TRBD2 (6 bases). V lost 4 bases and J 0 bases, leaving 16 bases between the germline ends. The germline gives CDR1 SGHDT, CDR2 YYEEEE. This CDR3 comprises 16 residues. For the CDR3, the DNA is TGTGCCAGCAGCCCTGGGGCGGGGACTCACCAAGAGACCCAGTACTTC. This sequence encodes CASSPGAGTHQETQYF. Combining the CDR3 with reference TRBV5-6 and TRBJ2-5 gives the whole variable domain DAGVTQSPTHLIKTRGQQVTLRCSPKSGHDTVSWYQQALGQGPQFIFQYYEEEERQRGNFPDRFSGHQFPNYSSELNVNALLLGDSALYLCASSPGAGTHQETQYFGPGTRLLVL.

The CDR3 DNA reads TGTGCCAGCAGAAATATAAACAGGGTCCCTCCTGAGCAGTTCTTC. Its translation: CASRNINRVPPEQFF. The chain joins TRBV7-2 to TRBJ2-1; a possible D gene is TRBD1 (6 bases). The V gene lost 6 bases and the J gene lost 9 bases, with 21 bases spanning the gap. Germline V gene lookup returns CDR1 SGHTA and CDR2 FQGNSA. This CDR3 is built from 15 residues.

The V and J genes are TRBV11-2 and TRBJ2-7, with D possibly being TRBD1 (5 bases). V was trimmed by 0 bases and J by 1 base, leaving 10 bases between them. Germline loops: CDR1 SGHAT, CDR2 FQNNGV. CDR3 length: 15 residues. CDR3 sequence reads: CASSLERGGSYEQYV. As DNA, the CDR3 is TGTGCCAGCAGCTTAGAAAGGGGTGGGTCCTACGAGCAGTACGTC.

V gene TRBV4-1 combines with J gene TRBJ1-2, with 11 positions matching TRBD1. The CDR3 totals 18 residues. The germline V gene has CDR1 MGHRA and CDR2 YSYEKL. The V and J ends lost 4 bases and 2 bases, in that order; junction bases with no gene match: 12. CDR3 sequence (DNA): TGCGCCAGCAGCCCACGTAGACTTTGGGACAGGGGGAACTATGGCTACACCTTC. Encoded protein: CASSPRRLWDRGNYGYTF.

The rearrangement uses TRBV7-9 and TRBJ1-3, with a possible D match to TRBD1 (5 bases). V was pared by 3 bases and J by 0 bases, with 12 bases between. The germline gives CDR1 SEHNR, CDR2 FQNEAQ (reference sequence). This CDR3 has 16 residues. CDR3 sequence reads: CASSFTGPSSGNTIYF. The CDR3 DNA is TGTGCCAGCAGCTTTACAGGTCCTTCCTCTGGAAACACCATATATTTT.

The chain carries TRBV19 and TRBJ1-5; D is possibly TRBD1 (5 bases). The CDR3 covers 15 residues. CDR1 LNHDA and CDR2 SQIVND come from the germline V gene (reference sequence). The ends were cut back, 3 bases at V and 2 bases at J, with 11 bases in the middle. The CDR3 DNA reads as TGTGCCAGTAGTATTGGGGGAAGGGGCAATCAGCCCCAGCATTTT. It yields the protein CASSIGGRGNQPQHF.

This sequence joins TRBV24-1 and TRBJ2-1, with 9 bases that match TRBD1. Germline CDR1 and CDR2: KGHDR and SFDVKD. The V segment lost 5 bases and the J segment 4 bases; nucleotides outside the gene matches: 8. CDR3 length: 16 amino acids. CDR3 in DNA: TGTGCCACCAGTGTCGGACAGGGGCGTCGATACAATGAGCAGTTCTTC. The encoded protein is CATSVGQGRRYNEQFF.

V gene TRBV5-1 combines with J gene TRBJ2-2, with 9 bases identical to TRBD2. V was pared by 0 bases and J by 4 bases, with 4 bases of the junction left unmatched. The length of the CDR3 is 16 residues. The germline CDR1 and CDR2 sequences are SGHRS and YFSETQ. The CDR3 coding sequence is TGCGCCAGCAGCTTGGAAGCGGGGGGAAGCACCGGGGAGCTGTTTTTT. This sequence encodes CASSLEAGGSTGELFF.